There are a few counts of the clone carrying this T cell receptor (beta chain). Its antigen remains unidentified. Unique molecular identifiers were incorporated when the TCRbeta library was constructed. TCRdb independently ran MiXCR on the PCR reads; one entry per CDR3 protein. Counted here are some 120,000 distinct CDR3 sequences, more than 20% occurring once; the ten biggest clones make up approximately 10%. The data were taken from a study of T-cell reconstitution after alpha-beta-depleted transplantation in children. Findings and caveats of the study: After transplant, at about two months, alpha-beta T cells were reportedly derived from several hundred expanded graft clones. The high TCRbeta diversity at day 60 in some patients came from surviving recipient T cells and thymic progenitors.

CDR3 length equals 15 residues. V was cut by 0 bases and J by 4 bases, with 12 bases left in between. The germline V gene has CDR1 SGHKS and CDR2 YYEKEE (reference sequence). This sequence joins TRBV5-5 and TRBJ2-3, with D possibly being TRBD2 (7 bases). Sequences were derived from PBMCs, mostly from graft donor cells, sampled 180 days after TCRalphabeta/CD19-depleted stem cell transplant. The sequence was collected from a male patient aged 2-10 years who had a stem cell transplant for chronic granulomatous disease, so the T cells may come from the graft donor. The CDR3 loop reads CASSLELRGPDTQYF. In DNA, the CDR3 is TGTGCCAGCAGCTTGGAATTGCGGGGGCCAGATACGCAGTATTTT.